Sequencing of this T cell receptor (beta chain) was carried out in a study of T cell responses to AZD1222 COVID-19 vaccine. Study context: Doses given second, at about 4 or about 12 weeks, were pooled. Study findings and constraints: Most donors were white British, females outnumbered males, and clonal diversity was possibly underestimated. The peak T cell response came first, and repertoires were sampled only after it. Spike was spanned by vaccine-associated CD4 TCRs, which were dominant at 160-218 and 743-854.

CDR3 size: 12 residues. Germline V gene data show CDR1 as SNHLY and CDR2 as FYNNEI. The V end lost 7 bases, the J end lost 5 bases, and 11 bases lay between the germline ends. The data were produced by immunoSEQ multiplex PCR, yet TCRdb's version contains in-frame clones alone and is incomplete. This table has about 150,000 clones, 90% appearing once. Worth noting for this clone: Its antigen is undetermined.

The material was peripheral blood, obtained on day 0 of AZD1222 vaccination. The V and J genes are TRBV2 and TRBJ2-5; tentatively, D is TRBD2 (6 bases). The sequence was obtained from an adult in good health. The CDR3 bases are TGTGCCAGCAATGGGGAGGCGGAGACCCAGTACTTC. Translated, it gives CASNGEAETQYF. The whole variable domain, remainder taken from reference TRBV2 and TRBJ2-5, is EPEVTQTPSHQVTQMGQEVILRCVPISNHLYFYWYRQILGQKVEFLVSFYNNEISEKSEIFDDQFSVERPDGSNFTLKIRSTKLEDSAMYFCASNGEAETQYFGPGTRLLVL.